Each of the 14 T cell receptor beta chains below was sequenced from the same sample in a study of blood T cell repertoires in COVID-19. The repertoire was sequenced with immunoSEQ multiplex PCR; TCRdb's copy has only in-frame clones and lacks some. The profile shows almost 200,000 clones, roughly 90% of them singletons. Sequencing was performed on PBMCs or T cells enriched from blood (not recorded which). The source is a woman under 30 who had recovered from COVID-19.

V usage is TRBV7-6 and J usage is TRBJ1-2; D is ambiguous. Looked up from germline, CDR1 is SGHVS and CDR2 is FNYEAQ. The CDR3 length is 14 residues. Trimming shortened V by 5 bases and J by 2 bases, and 12 bases separated the two germline ends. CDR3 sequence: CASSPIPGNYGYTF. CDR3 bases: TGTGCCAGCAGCCCAATACCGGGGAACTATGGCTACACCTTC.

The CDR3 reads CASSRGRQAAEQYF. The DNA for the CDR3 is TGTGCCAGCAGCCGCGGGAGACAGGCGGCCGAGCAGTACTTC. The chain joins TRBV14 to TRBJ2-7; TRBD2 might be the D (7 bases). This CDR3 contains 14 residues. Trimming cost V 4 bases and J 6 bases, with 16 bases left between them. Germline V CDR1 and CDR2: SGHDN, FVKESK.

This chain connects TRBV7-2 to TRBJ1-6; D ambiguous. Germline V gene lookup returns CDR1 SGHTA and CDR2 FQGNSA. V lost 2 bases and J 0 bases, leaving 8 bases between the germline ends. This CDR3 spans 16 amino acids. The CDR3: CASSLYSSSYNSPLHF. CDR3 sequence (DNA): TGTGCCAGCAGCTTATATTCGAGCTCCTATAATTCACCCCTCCACTTT. Based on the CDR3 plus reference TRBV7-2 and TRBJ1-6, the full variable domain is GAGVSQSPSNKVTEKGKDVELRCDPISGHTALYWYRQSLGQGLEFLIYFQGNSAPDKSGLPSDRFSAERTGGSVSTLTIQRTQQEDSAVYLCASSLYSSSYNSPLHFGNGTRLTVT.

The chain combines TRBV30 with TRBJ1-1; D is undetermined. This CDR3 comprises 12 residues. V was trimmed by 5 bases and J by 1 base, leaving 8 bases between them. Per the germline V gene, CDR1 is GTSNPN and CDR2 is SVGIG (reference sequence). CDR3 residues: CAWAPGNTEAFF. The CDR3 DNA reads TGTGCCTGGGCGCCAGGGAACACTGAAGCTTTCTTT.

This clone was detected once. The J gene is TRBJ2-5, the V gene TRBV7-6, with 9 bases fitting TRBD1. V was pared by 1 base and J by 5 bases, with 5 bases of the junction left unmatched. Germline V gene lookup returns CDR1 SGHVS and CDR2 FNYEAQ. The CDR3 runs to 15 residues. Here the CDR3 reads CASSLEGTGWETQYF. The CDR3 DNA is TGTGCCAGCAGCTTAGAAGGGACAGGGTGGGAGACCCAGTACTTC.

The sample holds one count of this clone. The V gene is TRBV7-3, the J gene TRBJ2-1, with 8 bases lining up with TRBD2. The J segment lost 0 bases and the V segment lost 5 bases, leaving 9 bases of the junction unmatched. CDR3 size: 17 residues. Germline lookup yields CDR1 SGHTA and CDR2 FQGTGA. The CDR3 spells CASSTRGGTYSYNEQFF. In DNA, the CDR3 is TGTGCCAGCAGCACCCGCGGGGGGACCTACTCCTACAATGAGCAGTTCTTC. The complete variable domain, with remaining parts taken from reference TRBV7-3 and TRBJ2-1, reads GAGVSQTPSNKVTEKGKYVELRCDPISGHTALYWYRQSLGQGPEFLIYFQGTGAADDSGLPNDRFFAVRPEGSVSTLKIQRTERGDSAVYLCASSTRGGTYSYNEQFFGPGTRLTVL.

V gene TRBV7-9 combines with J gene TRBJ2-4, with D unresolved. The germline gives CDR1 SEHNR, CDR2 FQNEAQ (reference sequence). Trimming took off 4 bases at V and 0 bases at J, with 7 bases between the two ends. The CDR3 length is 14 residues. CDR3 residues: CASSSSLAKNIQYF. Written as DNA, the CDR3 is TGTGCCAGCAGCTCCAGTTTAGCCAAAAACATTCAGTACTTC.

This chain links TRBV3-1 (or the pseudogene TRBV3-2) with TRBJ2-2; TRBD2 matches at 10 bases. Germline assignment: CDR1 LGHDT and CDR2 YNNKEL (reference sequence). This CDR3 is 18 amino acids long. J gave up 6 bases and V 0 bases, and 10 bases lay outside the gene matches. Here the CDR3 DNA reads TGTGCCAGCAGCCAAGAACTAGCGGGGAAACCCACCCCCGGGGAGCTGTTTTTT. It translates to CASSQELAGKPTPGELFF.

The rearrangement joins TRBV12-3 or TRBV12-4 to TRBJ2-2; TRBD1 might be the D (5 bases). V was pared by 9 bases and J by 7 bases, with 9 bases between. CDR3 length: 11 residues. The CDR3 loop reads CASNRGGELFF. CDR3 DNA sequence: TGTGCCAGTAATAGGGGCGGGGAGCTGTTTTTT.

This chain connects TRBV3-1 (or the pseudogene TRBV3-2) to TRBJ2-2, with 8 bases matching TRBD2. Germline V gives CDR1 LGHDT, CDR2 YNNKEL (reference sequence). This CDR3 spans 15 amino acids. V lost 5 bases to trimming and J lost 4 bases; unmatched junction nucleotides: 6. Here the CDR3 reads CASSYRGGLTGELFF. The CDR3 DNA reads as TGTGCCAGCAGCTATCGGGGGGGCCTCACCGGGGAGCTGTTTTTT.

This clone was seen more than once but under ten times. The V and J genes are TRBV27 and TRBJ1-3, with D possibly matching TRBD1 (5 bases). CDR1 and CDR2 (germline): MNHEY, SMNVEV (reference sequence). V lost 5 bases, J lost 4 bases, and 21 bases lay in between. This CDR3 is built from 17 residues. CDR3 sequence: CASSIPPRQSLGNTIYF. The CDR3 bases are TGTGCCAGCAGTATACCCCCCCGACAGTCTTTGGGAAACACCATATATTTT.

The chain is built from TRBV3-1 (or the pseudogene TRBV3-2) and TRBJ1-6; D is possibly TRBD1 (5 bases). V was trimmed by 1 base and J by 6 bases, leaving 13 bases between them. The CDR3 has 16 amino acids. CDR1 is LGHDT, CDR2 YNNKEL, per germline (reference sequence). CDR3 in amino acids: CASSQVAGRSNSPLHF. The CDR3 DNA follows: TGTGCCAGCAGCCAAGTTGCAGGGAGGAGTAATTCACCCCTCCACTTT.

The chain couples TRBV13 to TRBJ2-3; 11 bases line up with TRBD2. The germline CDR1 and CDR2 sequences are PRHDT and FYEKMQ (reference sequence). After removal of 5 bases from V and 5 bases from J, the junction contained 6 bases not matched to a gene. CDR3 length: 15 residues. Here the CDR3 DNA reads TGTGCCAGCAGCCTTAGCGGGGGGGCCAAAGATACGCAGTATTTT. This sequence encodes CASSLSGGAKDTQYF.

In its sample, this clone was seen once. The chain employs TRBV30 and TRBJ1-2, with D unclear. This CDR3 is built from 11 residues. Germline CDR1 reads GTSNPN; CDR2 reads SVGIG (reference sequence). Deletions cut 4 bases from V and 0 bases from J, with 3 bases between. The CDR3 bases are TGTGCCTGGACAGCTAACTATGGCTACACCTTC. It encodes CAWTANYGYTF.